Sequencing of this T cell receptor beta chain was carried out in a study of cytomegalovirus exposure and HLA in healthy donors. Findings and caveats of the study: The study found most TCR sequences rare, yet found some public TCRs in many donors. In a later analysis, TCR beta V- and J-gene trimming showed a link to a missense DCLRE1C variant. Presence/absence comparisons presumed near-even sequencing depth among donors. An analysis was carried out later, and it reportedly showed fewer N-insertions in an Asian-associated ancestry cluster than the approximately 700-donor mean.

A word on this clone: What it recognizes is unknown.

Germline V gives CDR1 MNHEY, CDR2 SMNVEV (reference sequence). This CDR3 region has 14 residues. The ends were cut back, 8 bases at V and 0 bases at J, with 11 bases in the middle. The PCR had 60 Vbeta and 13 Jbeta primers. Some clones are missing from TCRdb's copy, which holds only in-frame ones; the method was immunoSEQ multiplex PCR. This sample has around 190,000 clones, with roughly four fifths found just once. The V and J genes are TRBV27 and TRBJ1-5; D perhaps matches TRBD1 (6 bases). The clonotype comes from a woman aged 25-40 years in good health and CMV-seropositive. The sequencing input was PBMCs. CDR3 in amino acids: CASSNRASNQPQHF. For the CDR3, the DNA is TGTGCCAGCTCTAACAGGGCTAGCAATCAGCCCCAGCATTTT.